A selection of T cell receptor beta chains follows, all from one sample in a study of vaccination and CD4 T cells after COVID-19. TCRdb independently ran MiXCR on the PCR reads; one entry per CDR3 protein. The table records 26,000 or so distinct CDR3 sequences, under 60% of them present only once. The specimen comprised CD4+ T cells from blood, sampled about 7 months after SARS-CoV-2 vaccination. These TCRs come from a human donor who had recovered from COVID-19. CDR3s leave out the opening cysteine and the closing phenylalanine or tryptophan. Fields, in order: CDR3 protein, J gene, CDR3 length, V gene.

ASTGLLLGQPQH | TRBJ1-5 | 12 | TRBV28
AIGPGGPNTGELF | TRBJ2-2 | 13 | TRBV24-1
ASSYSIIGGANTEAF | TRBJ1-1 | 15 | TRBV6-5
ASSDLPGAGANVLT | TRBJ2-6 | 14 | TRBV6-4
ASSFEGLAHEQF | TRBJ2-1 | 12 | TRBV5-4
ASSQAGEADTQY | TRBJ2-3 | 12 | TRBV4-2
ASSYGEYNEQF | TRBJ2-1 | 11 | TRBV6-5
SAISGTGTEAF | TRBJ1-1 | 11 | TRBV20-1
SVGGLNTEAF | TRBJ1-1 | 10 | TRBV20-1
ATRTLETQY | TRBJ2-5 | 9 | TRBV24-1
ASSESTESSLSYGYT | TRBJ1-2 | 15 | TRBV6-1
ASSPRQGSSYEQY | TRBJ2-7 | 13 | TRBV7-2
ASGPGVGQETQY | TRBJ2-5 | 12 | TRBV6-2/TRBV6-3
ASSFSGANVLT | TRBJ2-6 | 11 | TRBV7-3
SAGPGRLTYEQY | TRBJ2-7 | 12 | TRBV20-1
ASSPRQEGGYT | TRBJ1-2 | 11 | TRBV11-2
SAKGETQY | TRBJ2-5 | 8 | TRBV20-1
ASSLSVFGQPQH | TRBJ1-5 | 12 | TRBV27
ASSGTLVYEQY | TRBJ2-7 | 11 | TRBV7-8
ASSLFWGTGASSYNEQF | TRBJ2-1 | 17 | TRBV27